Below are 14 T cell receptor beta chains sequenced from a single sample in a study of blood T cell repertoires in COVID-19. Sequencing used immunoSEQ multiplex PCR; TCRdb keeps in-frame clones, though not all of them. The sample yields 200,000 to 300,000 clones, around 88% seen once. The sample consisted of PBMCs or T cells enriched from blood (not recorded which). All receptors derive from a woman aged 45-65 years who had recovered from COVID-19.

The J gene is TRBJ2-7, the V gene TRBV6-5; 9 bases map to TRBD2. The germline V gene encodes CDR1 MNHEY and CDR2 SVGAGI. CDR3 length equals 14 residues. Germline trimming cut 6 bases from V and 5 bases from J; bases unmatched to any gene: 8. The CDR3 sequence is CASRGRLAVHEQYF. The CDR3 coding sequence is TGTGCCAGCAGGGGGAGACTAGCGGTTCACGAGCAGTACTTC.

The V gene is TRBV6-2 or TRBV6-3, the J gene TRBJ1-3, with D possibly being TRBD1 (5 bases). Germline loops: CDR1 MNHEY, CDR2 SVGEGT. Trimming cost V 2 bases and J 0 bases, with 8 bases left between them. The CDR3 contains 15 residues. CDR3 sequence: CASSYRQPSGNTIYF. DNA of the CDR3: TGTGCCAGCAGTTACCGACAGCCCTCTGGAAACACCATATATTTT.

The rearrangement joins TRBV5-6 to TRBJ2-3; TRBD2 agrees at 10 bases. The CDR3 runs to 15 residues. V lost 4 bases and J lost 6; bases outside the gene matches: 8. Germline V gene lookup returns CDR1 SGHDT and CDR2 YYEEEE. Here the CDR3 reads CASSREREGRDTQYF. DNA for the CDR3: TGTGCCAGCAGCAGAGAGCGGGAGGGCCGGGATACGCAGTATTTT.

Details on this clone: The sample contains more than one DNA sequence encoding this CDR3. The V and J genes are TRBV25-1 and TRBJ1-6; no firm D call. From germline, CDR1 is MGHDK and CDR2 SYGVNS. This CDR3 is 16 amino acids long. V was shortened by 0 bases and J by 6 bases, with 12 bases between the two germline ends. The CDR3, as DNA: TGTGCCAGCAGTGAATATCCCCAGACTTCTAATTCACCCCTCCACTTT. Protein sequence: CASSEYPQTSNSPLHF.

CDR3 residues: CASSQDRAGGIRDEQFF. CDR3 DNA: TGCGCCAGCAGCCAAGATCGAGCGGGAGGCATTCGGGATGAGCAGTTCTTC. V gene TRBV4-1 combines with J gene TRBJ2-1; 9 bases are a match to TRBD2. In germline, CDR1 is MGHRA, CDR2 YSYEKL. V was pared by 0 bases and J by 8 bases, with 11 bases of the junction left unmatched. This CDR3 contains 17 residues.

The V gene is TRBV7-2, the J gene TRBJ1-1; D not certain. Trimming cost V 3 bases and J 5 bases, with 10 bases left between them. This CDR3 spans 13 amino acids. Per the germline V gene, CDR1 is SGHTA and CDR2 is FQGNSA. CDR3 nucleotides: TGTGCCAGCAGCTTTCTTTTGGAGACTGAAGCTTTCTTT. This codes for CASSFLLETEAFF.

The chain is built from TRBV28 and TRBJ2-2; D is perhaps TRBD1 (5 bases). There are 15 residues in the CDR3. CDR1 is MDHEN, CDR2 SYDVKM, per germline. Trimming stripped 4 bases from V and 7 bases from J, with 16 bases between. The DNA for the CDR3 is TGTGCCAGCAGTTCCCTGACAGTAAAAGTCGGGGAGCTGTTTTTT. This codes for CASSSLTVKVGELFF.

This chain joins TRBV15 and TRBJ1-2; 7 positions agree with TRBD1. After removal of 1 base from V and 0 bases from J, the junction contained 2 bases not matched to a gene. CDR1 is LNHNV and CDR2 is YYDKDF in the germline V gene (reference sequence). The CDR3 has 15 amino acids. CDR3 sequence (DNA): TGTGCCACCAGCAGAGGGGACAGTCCTAACTATGGCTACACCTTC. It codes for CATSRGDSPNYGYTF.

This clone was seen once. The chain is built from TRBV18 and TRBJ1-2; 7 nucleotides line up with TRBD1. The V gene's germline CDR1 is KGHSH and CDR2 LQKENI. The CDR3 sequence is 13 residues long. Germline trimming cut 4 bases from V and 3 bases from J; bases unmatched to any gene: 2. The chain's CDR3 is CASSRDSDYGYTF. CDR3 DNA sequence: TGTGCCAGCTCACGGGACAGCGACTATGGCTACACCTTC. Looking up the rest from reference TRBV18 and TRBJ1-2 gives the full variable domain: NAGVMQNPRHLVRRRGQEARLRCSPMKGHSHVYWYRQLPEEGLKFMVYLQKENIIDESGMPKERFSAEFPKEGPSILRIQQVVRGDSAAYFCASSRDSDYGYTFGSGTRLTVV.

This sequence joins TRBV4-3 and TRBJ1-5, with a weak D call TRBD1 (5 bases). V lost 0 bases and J 3 bases, leaving 12 bases between the germline ends. Germline V gives CDR1 LGHNA, CDR2 YSLEER. This CDR3 spans 16 amino acids. CDR3 coding DNA: TGCGCCAGCAGCCAAGAACGGGGACTGACCAATCAGCCCCAGCATTTT. Its translation is CASSQERGLTNQPQHF.

The J gene is TRBJ1-1, the V gene TRBV11-3, with D hard to call. The V end was cut by 3 bases, the J end by 3 bases, with 11 bases between. The length of the CDR3 is 14 residues. Germline CDR1 reads SGHNT; CDR2 reads YENEEA. Here the CDR3 DNA reads TGTGCCAGCAGCTTTGACGGCCGGGACACTGAAGCTTTCTTT. Amino acid sequence: CASSFDGRDTEAFF.

The chain has TRBV19 and TRBJ2-7; the D gene is possibly TRBD2 (6 bases). Germline values: CDR1 LNHDA, CDR2 SQIVND (reference sequence). This CDR3 comprises 14 residues. V lost 5 bases and J lost 1, with 12 bases in between. CDR3 residues: CASSWGVFSYEQYF. The CDR3 region has the DNA TGTGCCAGTAGTTGGGGGGTATTTTCCTACGAGCAGTACTTC.

CDR3 sequence: CASSIMRATNEKLFF. The CDR3 DNA reads as TGTGCCAGTAGTATAATGAGGGCAACTAATGAAAAACTGTTTTTT. The gene calls are TRBV19 and TRBJ1-4; D not certain. The germline V and J ends were trimmed by 2 bases and 0 bases, with 7 bases remaining between them. The CDR3 is made up of 15 amino acids. Germline CDR1 is LNHDA and CDR2 is SQIVND (reference sequence).

In DNA, the CDR3 is TGTGCCAGCAGTCAACGGGGGGGGAACACTGAAGCTTTCTTT. Protein sequence: CASSQRGGNTEAFF. The chain links TRBV6-5 to TRBJ1-1; D perhaps matches TRBD1 (5 bases). The CDR3 has 14 residues. Trimming pared 5 bases from V and 1 base from J, leaving 11 bases between. Germline V gene sequence: CDR1 MNHEY, CDR2 SVGAGI.